The next 28 T cell receptor beta chains were all read from a single sample in a study of a mutant IDH1 vaccine in newly diagnosed glioma. The sample's time point: week 35, safety follow-up. Each dose of the vaccine consisted of 300 ug of mutant IDH1 20-mer peptide, with topical imiquimod. Clones were read by immunoSEQ multiplex PCR, and TCRdb kept only the in-frame ones, dropping some. The sample comprises about 26,000 clones, over 65% of which are singletons, and roughly 33% rests with the top ten. For these TCRs, the target antigens are not known. The sample consisted of PBMCs, taken from a glioma patient whose treatment included an IDH1 peptide vaccine. These TCRs come from a man younger than 40 with glioma.

The V call is TRBV2, the J call TRBJ2-1; D is uncertain. The CDR3 length is 15 residues. Per germline, CDR1 SNHLY and CDR2 FYNNEI. Trimming shortened V by 6 bases and J by 0 bases, and 12 bases separated the two germline ends. The CDR3 loop is CASRIGLSSYNEQFF. The CDR3 DNA is TGTGCCAGCAGGATCGGGTTGAGCTCCTACAATGAGCAGTTCTTC.

This clone showed up just a few times. The rearrangement uses TRBV29-1 and TRBJ1-1; D unresolved. V was shortened by 4 bases and J by 8 bases, with 11 bases between the two germline ends. The CDR3 loop spans 11 amino acids. Germline CDR1 SQVTM, CDR2 ANQGSEA. CDR3 sequence (DNA): TGCAGCGTTGCCTTACGGGGAGAAGCTTTCTTT. Residues: CSVALRGEAFF.

This clone has a handful of counts. V usage is TRBV6-1 and J usage is TRBJ1-1; D remains unclear. Germline V gene sequence: CDR1 MNHNS, CDR2 SASEGT. Trimming removed 2 bases at V and 1 base at J, with 8 bases between. The CDR3 loop spans 14 amino acids. CDR3 region: CASSELLPNTEAFF. DNA for the CDR3: TGTGCCAGCAGTGAACTATTACCGAACACTGAAGCTTTCTTT.

The genes are TRBV29-1 and TRBJ2-7, with TRBD1 identical over 7 bases. The J segment lost 7 bases and the V segment lost 7 bases, leaving 7 bases of the junction unmatched. The CDR3 length is 11 residues. Germline CDR1 is SQVTM and CDR2 is ANQGSEA. The CDR3 bases are TGCAGCGGAGGACAGGATGGGGAGCAGTACTTC. This sequence encodes CSGGQDGEQYF.

CDR3 coding DNA: TGTGCCAGCAGTTTAGGGGGGACATCCTCTCAGCAGTACTTC. This gives the protein CASSLGGTSSQQYF. V and J are TRBV28 and TRBJ2-7; TRBD1 or TRBD2 may be the D gene (6 bases each). The germline V and J ends were trimmed by 2 bases and 8 bases, with 16 bases remaining between them. The CDR3 spans 14 residues. The germline V gene has CDR1 MDHEN and CDR2 SYDVKM.

CDR3 sequence reads: CASSIIRTGANVLTF. Here the CDR3 DNA reads TGTGCCAGTAGTATTATCAGGACTGGGGCCAACGTCCTGACTTTC. V usage is TRBV19 and J usage is TRBJ2-6; D gene ambiguous. CDR1 is LNHDA, CDR2 SQIVND, per germline (reference sequence). The V and J ends lost 3 bases and 2 bases respectively, with 8 bases between them. The CDR3 is made up of 15 amino acids.

CDR3 amino acids: CASSLNRQILGELFF. Here the CDR3 DNA reads TGTGCCAGCAGTCTCAATCGACAGATACTCGGGGAGCTGTTTTTT. The J gene is TRBJ2-2, the V gene TRBV27, with a possible D match to TRBD1 (5 bases). The CDR3 consists of 15 residues. The ends were cut back, 5 bases at V and 7 bases at J, with 17 bases in the middle. Germline V gives CDR1 MNHEY, CDR2 SMNVEV (reference sequence).

This clone has a handful of counts. The chain combines TRBV28 with TRBJ2-7, with a weak D call TRBD2 (6 bases). Germline V lookup: CDR1 MDHEN, CDR2 SYDVKM. The V and J ends lost 6 bases and 0 bases respectively, with 15 bases between them. The length of the CDR3 is 15 residues. The CDR3 DNA follows: TGTGCCAGCAGCCAGGGTACGGGGGACTCCTACGAGCAGTACTTC. Protein sequence: CASSQGTGDSYEQYF. The full variable domain, its missing parts supplied by reference TRBV28 and TRBJ2-7, is DVKVTQSSRYLVKRTGEKVFLECVQDMDHENMFWYRQDPGLGLRLIYFSYDVKMKEKGDIPEGYSVSREKKERFSLILESASTNQTSMYLCASSQGTGDSYEQYFGPGTRLTVT.

This sequence joins TRBV29-1 and TRBJ1-2; D unresolved. This CDR3 contains 14 residues. Germline CDR1 is SQVTM and CDR2 is ANQGSEA. V was cut by 0 bases and J by 4 bases, with 12 bases left in between. The CDR3 sequence: CSVEDEAEFYGYTF. The CDR3 DNA is TGCAGCGTTGAAGATGAGGCGGAATTCTATGGCTACACCTTC.

V and J are TRBV5-6 and TRBJ1-2, with 7 nucleotides matching TRBD1. This CDR3 is 18 amino acids long. The V segment lost 5 bases and the J segment 1 base; nucleotides outside the gene matches: 17. CDR1 is SGHDT, CDR2 YYEEEE, per germline. CDR3 region: CASSRGGTAMIFNYGYTF. Here the CDR3 DNA reads TGTGCCAGCAGTCGAGGCGGGACAGCCATGATATTTAACTATGGCTACACCTTC.

V gene TRBV20-1 combines with J gene TRBJ2-7; D possibly uses TRBD1 or TRBD2 (5 bases each). V lost 7 bases to trimming and J lost 7 bases, with 11 bases between them. Germline assignment: CDR1 DFQATT and CDR2 SNEGSKA (reference sequence). The CDR3 is made up of 10 amino acids. CDR3 loop: CSGQRGEQYF. The CDR3 region has the DNA TGCAGTGGACAGAGGGGAGAGCAGTACTTC.

This chain joins TRBV4-1 and TRBJ1-2, with TRBD1 identical over 8 bases. Germline CDR1 and CDR2: MGHRA and YSYEKL. V shed 4 bases and J 5 bases; nucleotides not matched to a gene: 6. This CDR3 region has 14 residues. CDR3 sequence reads: CASSPGQGGYGYTF. The CDR3 bases are TGCGCCAGCAGCCCAGGACAGGGTGGGTATGGCTACACCTTC.

The V and J genes are TRBV5-1 and TRBJ1-4; D may be TRBD1 (5 bases). V was pared by 0 bases and J by 7 bases, with 16 bases between. The CDR3 extends over 16 amino acids. Germline assignment: CDR1 SGHRS and CDR2 YFSETQ. CDR3 in amino acids: CASSLDTGTAGEKLFF. The CDR3 region has the DNA TGCGCCAGCAGCTTGGATACCGGGACTGCGGGTGAAAAACTGTTTTTT.

The chain recombines TRBV6-5 with TRBJ2-4; the match to TRBD2 covers 8 bases. J lost 6 bases, V lost 6 bases, and 10 bases had no gene match. The CDR3 is 15 amino acids. Germline V gene lookup returns CDR1 MNHEY and CDR2 SVGAGI. CDR3 protein: CASRSGGPGVNIQYF. CDR3 sequence (DNA): TGTGCCAGCAGGTCGGGGGGGCCTGGAGTAAACATTCAGTACTTC.

The chain links TRBV6-5 to TRBJ2-2, with a possible D match to TRBD1 (6 bases). The V end lost 6 bases, the J end lost 1 base, and 9 bases lay between the germline ends. The CDR3 totals 14 residues. CDR1 MNHEY and CDR2 SVGAGI come from the germline V gene. CDR3 DNA sequence: TGTGCCAGCAGGTCGACAGGGAACACCGGGGAGCTGTTTTTT. Protein sequence: CASRSTGNTGELFF.

The chain employs TRBV29-1 and TRBJ2-7; 12 bases agree with TRBD1. This CDR3 is built from 14 residues. CDR1 and CDR2 (germline): SQVTM, ANQGSEA. The junction had 8 bases not matched to a gene; V was cut back by 6 bases and J by 5 bases. CDR3 sequence (DNA): TGCAGCGTAGAGGGGACAGGGGGCCCAAACGAGCAGTACTTC. Its translation: CSVEGTGGPNEQYF.

The CDR3: CASSSPGQSHEQYF. The CDR3 DNA is TGTGCCAGCAGCTCTCCGGGACAGAGCCACGAGCAGTACTTC. The chain couples TRBV7-2 to TRBJ2-7; 7 bases are a match to TRBD1. Per the germline V gene, CDR1 is SGHTA and CDR2 is FQGNSA. The CDR3 contains 14 residues. V dropped 4 bases and J dropped 5; count of bases not matched to a gene: 8.

The chain links TRBV30 to TRBJ1-3; D perhaps matches TRBD1 (6 bases). Germline assignment: CDR1 GTSNPN and CDR2 SVGIG (reference sequence). Trimming removed 2 bases at V and 4 bases at J, with 9 bases between. This CDR3 has 13 residues. The CDR3 DNA follows: TGTGCCTGGAGTCGACAGGTCGGAAACACCATATATTTT. Amino acid sequence: CAWSRQVGNTIYF.

This clone was found once. V is TRBV5-1 and J is TRBJ2-7; TRBD2 is a possible D gene (5 bases). The ends were cut back, 0 bases at V and 3 bases at J, with 10 bases in the middle. Looked up from germline, CDR1 is SGHRS and CDR2 is YFSETQ. This CDR3 has 14 amino acids. As DNA, the CDR3 is TGCGCCAGCAGCTTGGCCCCGGGAAACTACGAGCAGTACTTC. Encoded protein: CASSLAPGNYEQYF.

As DNA, the CDR3 is TGTGCCAGCAGCGACTCGGGACAGGGTTTAGAAAAACTGTTTTTT. As protein: CASSDSGQGLEKLFF. V and J are TRBV2 and TRBJ1-4, with TRBD1 identical over 9 bases. This CDR3 is 15 amino acids long. Germline values: CDR1 SNHLY, CDR2 FYNNEI. Losses at the gene ends were 6 bases for V and 8 bases for J; bases not matched to a gene: 10.

The genes are TRBV6-1 and TRBJ1-1; no definite D call. V dropped 0 bases and J dropped 5 bases, with 16 bases sitting between them. Germline assignment: CDR1 MNHNS and CDR2 SASEGT. The CDR3 has 16 amino acids. The CDR3, as DNA: TGTGCCAGCAGTGAAGCAGGACGCTTAAGAGTGACTGAAGCTTTCTTT. Its translation is CASSEAGRLRVTEAFF.

This clone was seen once. This rearrangement joins TRBV5-4 to TRBJ2-2; 7 nucleotides agree with TRBD2. Germline-derived CDR1 and CDR2 are SGHNT and YYREEE (reference sequence). This CDR3 spans 15 amino acids. V was pared by 4 bases and J by 4 bases, with 7 bases of the junction left unmatched. The CDR3 DNA reads as TGTGCCAGCAGCCCGGGCGGGAGCGGCACCGGGGAGCTGTTTTTT. Amino acid sequence: CASSPGGSGTGELFF. The full variable domain, with the rest looked up from reference TRBV5-4 and TRBJ2-2, is ETGVTQSPTHLIKTRGQQVTLRCSSQSGHNTVSWYQQALGQGPQFIFQYYREEENGRGNFPPRFSGLQFPNYSSELNVNALELDDSALYLCASSPGGSGTGELFFGEGSRLTVL.

This sequence joins TRBV4-1 and TRBJ2-5, with D perhaps TRBD1 (5 bases). This CDR3 is 15 amino acids long. V was cut by 2 bases and J by 2 bases, with 12 bases left in between. Germline assignment: CDR1 MGHRA and CDR2 YSYEKL. In DNA, the CDR3 is TGCGCCAGCAGCCAACTGGGGCTCGAGCAAGAGACCCAGTACTTC. Its protein product is CASSQLGLEQETQYF.

V gene TRBV7-2 combines with J gene TRBJ1-4; 9 positions agree with TRBD1. After removal of 5 bases from V and 7 bases from J, the junction contained 8 bases not matched to a gene. Germline V lookup: CDR1 SGHTA, CDR2 FQGNSA. The CDR3 is made up of 15 amino acids. The CDR3 loop is CASSPGGTGPEKLFF. The DNA for the CDR3 is TGTGCCAGCAGCCCGGGAGGGACAGGGCCTGAAAAACTGTTTTTT.

The chain is built from TRBV29-1 and TRBJ1-3; TRBD1 is a possible D gene (5 bases). Trimming cost V 3 bases and J 7 bases, with 13 bases left between them. Germline CDR1 is SQVTM and CDR2 is ANQGSEA. This CDR3 contains 13 residues. This CDR3 is CSVEMIRANTIYF. The CDR3 coding sequence is TGCAGCGTTGAGATGATCAGGGCTAACACCATATATTTT. Looking up the rest from reference TRBV29-1 and TRBJ1-3 gives the full variable domain: SAVISQKPSRDICQRGTSLTIQCQVDSQVTMMFWYRQQPGQSLTLIATANQGSEATYESGFVIDKFPISRPNLTFSTLTVSNMSPEDSSIYLCSVEMIRANTIYFGEGSWLTVV.

V usage is TRBV25-1 and J usage is TRBJ2-2, with 9 positions matching TRBD2. V lost 1 base to trimming and J lost 8 bases; unmatched junction nucleotides: 11. The CDR3 extends over 17 amino acids. Germline CDR1 and CDR2: MGHDK and SYGVNS. The CDR3 DNA reads TGTGCCAGCAGTGAATTAATTACTAGCGGGTCCTCGGGGGAGCTGTTTTTT. Translating it yields CASSELITSGSSGELFF.

This clone turned up a few times. J is TRBJ1-1 and V is TRBV9; D remains unclear. The CDR3 spans 13 residues. Per the germline V gene, CDR1 is SGDLS and CDR2 is YYNGEE. V lost 9 bases to trimming and J lost 1 base, with 13 bases between them. The CDR3 region has the DNA TGTGCCACTAAAAGACATGAGAACACTGAAGCTTTCTTT. This sequence encodes CATKRHENTEAFF.

The chain's CDR3 is CASMSASHAGGTQYF. In nucleotides, the CDR3 is TGTGCCAGCATGTCGGCGTCCCACGCAGGGGGGACCCAGTACTTC. The V gene is TRBV2, the J gene TRBJ2-5; TRBD1 aligns across 7 bases. The CDR3 loop spans 15 amino acids. The V gene end was trimmed by 7 bases and the J gene end by 7 bases; junction bases not matched to a gene: 15. Germline values: CDR1 SNHLY, CDR2 FYNNEI.